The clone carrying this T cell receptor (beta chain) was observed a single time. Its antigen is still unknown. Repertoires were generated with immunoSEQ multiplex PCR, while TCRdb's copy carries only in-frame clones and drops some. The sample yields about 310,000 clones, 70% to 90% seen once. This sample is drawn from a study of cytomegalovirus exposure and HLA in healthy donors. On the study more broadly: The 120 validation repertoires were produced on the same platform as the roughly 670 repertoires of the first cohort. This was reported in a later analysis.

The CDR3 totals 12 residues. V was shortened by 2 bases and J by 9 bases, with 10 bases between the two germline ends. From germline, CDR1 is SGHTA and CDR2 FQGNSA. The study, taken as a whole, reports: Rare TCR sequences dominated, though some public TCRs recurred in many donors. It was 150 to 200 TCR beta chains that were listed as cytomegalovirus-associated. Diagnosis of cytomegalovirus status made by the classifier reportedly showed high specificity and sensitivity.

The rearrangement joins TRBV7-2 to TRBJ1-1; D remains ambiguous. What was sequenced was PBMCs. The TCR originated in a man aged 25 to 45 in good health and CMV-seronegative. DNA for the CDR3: TGTGCCAGCAGCTTACAACAACAGAAAGCTTTCTTT. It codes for CASSLQQQKAFF.